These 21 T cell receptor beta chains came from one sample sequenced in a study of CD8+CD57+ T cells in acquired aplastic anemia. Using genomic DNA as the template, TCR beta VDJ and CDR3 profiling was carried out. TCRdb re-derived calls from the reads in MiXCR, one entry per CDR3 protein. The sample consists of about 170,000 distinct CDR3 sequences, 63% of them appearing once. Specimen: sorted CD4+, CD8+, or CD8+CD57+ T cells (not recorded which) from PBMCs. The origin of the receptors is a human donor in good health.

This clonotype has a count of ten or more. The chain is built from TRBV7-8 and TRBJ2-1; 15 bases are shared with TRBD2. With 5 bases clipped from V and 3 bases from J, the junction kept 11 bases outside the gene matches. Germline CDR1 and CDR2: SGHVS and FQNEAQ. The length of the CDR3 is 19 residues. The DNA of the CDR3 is TGTGCCAGCAGCCCACAGGGGGGACTAGCGGGAGGAATCTACAATGAGCAGTTCTTC. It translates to CASSPQGGLAGGIYNEQFF.

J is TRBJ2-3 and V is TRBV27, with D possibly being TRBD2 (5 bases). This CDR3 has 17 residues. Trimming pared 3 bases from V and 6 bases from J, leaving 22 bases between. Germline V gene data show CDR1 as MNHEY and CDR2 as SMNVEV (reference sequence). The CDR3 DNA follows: TGTGCCAGCAGTTTGGGCCAACTAGGCTCCCTTCTGGATACGCAGTATTTT. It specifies CASSLGQLGSLLDTQYF.

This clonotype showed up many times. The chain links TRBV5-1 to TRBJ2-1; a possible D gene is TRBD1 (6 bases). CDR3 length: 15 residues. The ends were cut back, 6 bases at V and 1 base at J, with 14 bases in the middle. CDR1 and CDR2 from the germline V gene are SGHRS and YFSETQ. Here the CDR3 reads CASNPVDSSYNEQFF. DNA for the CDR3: TGCGCCAGCAACCCAGTGGACAGTTCCTACAATGAGCAGTTCTTC.

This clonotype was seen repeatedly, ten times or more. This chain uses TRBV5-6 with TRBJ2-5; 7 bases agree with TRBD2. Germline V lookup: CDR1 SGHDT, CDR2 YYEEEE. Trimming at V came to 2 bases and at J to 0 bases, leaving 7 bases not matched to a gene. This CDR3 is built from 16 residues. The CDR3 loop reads CASSFRREGYQETQYF. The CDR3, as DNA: TGTGCCAGCAGCTTCCGAAGGGAGGGATACCAAGAGACCCAGTACTTC. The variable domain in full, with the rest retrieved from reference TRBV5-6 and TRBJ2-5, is DAGVTQSPTHLIKTRGQQVTLRCSPKSGHDTVSWYQQALGQGPQFIFQYYEEEERQRGNFPDRFSGHQFPNYSSELNVNALLLGDSALYLCASSFRREGYQETQYFGPGTRLLVL.

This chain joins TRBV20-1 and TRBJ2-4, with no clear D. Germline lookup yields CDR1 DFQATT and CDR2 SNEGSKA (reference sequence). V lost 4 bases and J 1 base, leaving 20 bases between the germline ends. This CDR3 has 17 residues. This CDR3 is CSATGGSHSTAKNIQYF. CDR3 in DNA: TGCAGTGCTACTGGCGGAAGTCACTCTACTGCCAAAAACATTCAGTACTTC.

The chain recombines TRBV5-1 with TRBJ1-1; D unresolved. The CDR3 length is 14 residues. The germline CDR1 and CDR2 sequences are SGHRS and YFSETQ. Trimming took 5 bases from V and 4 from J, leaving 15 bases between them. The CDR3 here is CASSHGWGSTEAFF. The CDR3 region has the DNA TGCGCCAGCAGTCACGGATGGGGATCCACTGAAGCTTTCTTT.

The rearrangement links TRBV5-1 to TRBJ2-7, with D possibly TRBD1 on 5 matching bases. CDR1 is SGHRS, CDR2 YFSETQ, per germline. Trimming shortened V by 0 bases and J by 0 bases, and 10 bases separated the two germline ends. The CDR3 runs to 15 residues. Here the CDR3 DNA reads TGCGCCAGCAGCTTGGAGGGGTTAAGCTCCTACGAGCAGTACTTC. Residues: CASSLEGLSSYEQYF.

The DNA for the CDR3 is TGTGCCATCACCAAGGACGTTTCGGGCACTGAAGCTTTCTTT. Encoded protein: CAITKDVSGTEAFF. The V call is TRBV10-3, the J call TRBJ1-1; no definite D call. Germline lookup yields CDR1 ENHRY and CDR2 SYGVKD. Between the trimmed V and J ends, which lost 7 bases and 4 bases, there was a span of 16 bases. The CDR3 is 14 amino acids.

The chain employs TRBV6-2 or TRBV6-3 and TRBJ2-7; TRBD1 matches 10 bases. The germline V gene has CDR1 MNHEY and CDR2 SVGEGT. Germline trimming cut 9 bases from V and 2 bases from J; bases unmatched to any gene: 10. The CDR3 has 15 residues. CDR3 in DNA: TGTGCCAGTAACCCGGTCGGGACAGGGGCCTACGAGCAGTACTTC. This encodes CASNPVGTGAYEQYF.

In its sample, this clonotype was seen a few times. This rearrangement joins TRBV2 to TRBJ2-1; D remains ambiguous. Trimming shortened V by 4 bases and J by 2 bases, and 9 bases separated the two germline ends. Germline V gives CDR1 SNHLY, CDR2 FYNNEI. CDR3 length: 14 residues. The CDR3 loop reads CASSGIGAYNEQFF. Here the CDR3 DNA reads TGTGCCAGCAGTGGGATAGGCGCCTACAATGAGCAGTTCTTC.

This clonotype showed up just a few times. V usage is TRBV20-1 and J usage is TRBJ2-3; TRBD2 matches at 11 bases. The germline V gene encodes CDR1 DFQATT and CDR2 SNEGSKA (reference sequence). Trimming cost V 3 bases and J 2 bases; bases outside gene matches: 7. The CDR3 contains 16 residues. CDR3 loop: CSARALAGVATDTQYF. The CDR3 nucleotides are TGCAGTGCTAGGGCACTAGCGGGGGTAGCCACAGATACGCAGTATTTT.

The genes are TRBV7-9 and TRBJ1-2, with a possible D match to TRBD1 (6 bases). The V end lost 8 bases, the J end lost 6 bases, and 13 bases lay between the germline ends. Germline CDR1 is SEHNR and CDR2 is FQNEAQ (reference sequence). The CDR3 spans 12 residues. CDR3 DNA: TGTGCCAGCTCGCGAGGGGGAGATGGCTACACCTTC. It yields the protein CASSRGGDGYTF.

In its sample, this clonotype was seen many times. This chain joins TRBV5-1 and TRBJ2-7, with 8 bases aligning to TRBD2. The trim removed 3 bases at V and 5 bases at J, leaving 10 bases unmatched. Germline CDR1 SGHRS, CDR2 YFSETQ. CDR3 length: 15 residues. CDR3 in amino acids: CASSSGGLDKDEQYF. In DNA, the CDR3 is TGCGCCAGCAGCTCGGGGGGACTAGATAAAGACGAGCAGTACTTC.

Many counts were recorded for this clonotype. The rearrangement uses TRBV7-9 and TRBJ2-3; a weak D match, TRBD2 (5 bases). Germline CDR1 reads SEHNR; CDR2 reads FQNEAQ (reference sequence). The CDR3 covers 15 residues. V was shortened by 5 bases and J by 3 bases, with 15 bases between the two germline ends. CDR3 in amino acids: CASSPGGLETDTQYF. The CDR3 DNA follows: TGTGCCAGCAGCCCCGGCGGGCTAGAGACAGATACGCAGTATTTT.

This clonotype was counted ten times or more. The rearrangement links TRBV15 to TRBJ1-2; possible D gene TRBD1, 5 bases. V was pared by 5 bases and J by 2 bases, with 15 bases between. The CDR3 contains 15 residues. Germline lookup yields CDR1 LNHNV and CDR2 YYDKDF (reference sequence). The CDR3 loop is CATSPGVGVNYGYTF. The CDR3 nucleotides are TGTGCCACCAGCCCGGGCGTAGGGGTCAACTATGGCTACACCTTC.

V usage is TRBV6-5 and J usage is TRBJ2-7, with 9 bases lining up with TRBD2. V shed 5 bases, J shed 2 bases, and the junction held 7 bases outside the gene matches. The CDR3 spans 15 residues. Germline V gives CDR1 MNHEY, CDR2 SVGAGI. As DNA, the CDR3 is TGTGCCAGCAGTGCGTCTAGCGGGGAGGCCTACGAGCAGTACTTC. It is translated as CASSASSGEAYEQYF.

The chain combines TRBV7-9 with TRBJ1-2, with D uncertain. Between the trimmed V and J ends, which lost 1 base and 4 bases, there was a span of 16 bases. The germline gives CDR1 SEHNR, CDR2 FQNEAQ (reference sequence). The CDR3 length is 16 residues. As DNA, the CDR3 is TGTGCCAGCAGCTTAGAGGTTCGGGCGGACCTCTATGGCTACACCTTC. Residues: CASSLEVRADLYGYTF.

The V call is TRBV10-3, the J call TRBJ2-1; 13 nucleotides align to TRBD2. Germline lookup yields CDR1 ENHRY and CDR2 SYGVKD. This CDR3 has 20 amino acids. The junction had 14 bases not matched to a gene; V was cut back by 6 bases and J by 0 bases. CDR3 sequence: CAIRGAATSGGLSSYNEQFF. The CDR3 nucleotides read TGTGCCATCAGGGGGGCCGCGACTAGCGGGGGGTTAAGCTCCTACAATGAGCAGTTCTTC.

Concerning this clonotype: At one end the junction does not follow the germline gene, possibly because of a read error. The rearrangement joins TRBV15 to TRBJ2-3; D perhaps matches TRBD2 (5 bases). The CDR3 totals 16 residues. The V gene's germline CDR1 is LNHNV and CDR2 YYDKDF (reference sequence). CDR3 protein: CASSAPEASPPDTQYF. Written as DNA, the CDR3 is TGTGCCAGCAGCGCGCCGGAGGCCTCCCCCCCAGATACGCAGTATTTT.

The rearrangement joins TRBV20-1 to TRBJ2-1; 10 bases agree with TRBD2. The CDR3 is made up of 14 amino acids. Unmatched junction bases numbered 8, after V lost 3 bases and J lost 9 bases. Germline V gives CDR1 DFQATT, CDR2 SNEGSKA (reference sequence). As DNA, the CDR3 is TGCAGTGCTAGTAAGGGACTAGCGAGTACTGAGCAGTTCTTC. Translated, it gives CSASKGLASTEQFF.

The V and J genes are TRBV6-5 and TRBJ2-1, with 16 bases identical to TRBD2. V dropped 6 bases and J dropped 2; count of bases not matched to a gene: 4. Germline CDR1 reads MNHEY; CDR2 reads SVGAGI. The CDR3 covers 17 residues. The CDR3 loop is CASSPGLAGGTYNEQFF. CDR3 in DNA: TGTGCCAGCAGCCCGGGACTAGCGGGGGGGACCTACAATGAGCAGTTCTTC.